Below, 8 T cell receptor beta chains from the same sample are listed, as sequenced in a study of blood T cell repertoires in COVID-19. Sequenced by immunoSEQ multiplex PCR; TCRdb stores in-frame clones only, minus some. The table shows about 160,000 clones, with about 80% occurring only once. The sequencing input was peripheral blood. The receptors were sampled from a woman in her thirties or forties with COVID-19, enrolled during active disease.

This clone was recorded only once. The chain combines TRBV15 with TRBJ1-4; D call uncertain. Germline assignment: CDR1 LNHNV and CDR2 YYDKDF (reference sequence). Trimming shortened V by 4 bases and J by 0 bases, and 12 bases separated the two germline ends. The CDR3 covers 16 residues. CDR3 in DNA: TGTGCCACCAGCACCCATCCATCGGCAACTAATGAAAAACTGTTTTTT. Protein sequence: CATSTHPSATNEKLFF.

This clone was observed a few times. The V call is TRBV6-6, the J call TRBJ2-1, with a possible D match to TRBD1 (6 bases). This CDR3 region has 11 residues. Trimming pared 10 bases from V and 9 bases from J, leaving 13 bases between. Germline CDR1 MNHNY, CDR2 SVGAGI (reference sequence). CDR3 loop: CATRGQFEQFF. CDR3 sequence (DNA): TGTGCCACCAGAGGACAGTTTGAGCAGTTCTTC.

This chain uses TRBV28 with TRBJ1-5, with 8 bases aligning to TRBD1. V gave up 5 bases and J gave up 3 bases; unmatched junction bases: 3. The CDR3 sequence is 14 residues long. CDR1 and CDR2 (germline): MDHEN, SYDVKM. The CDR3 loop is CASSGQGHNQPQHF. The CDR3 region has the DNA TGTGCCAGCAGTGGACAGGGTCACAATCAGCCCCAGCATTTT.

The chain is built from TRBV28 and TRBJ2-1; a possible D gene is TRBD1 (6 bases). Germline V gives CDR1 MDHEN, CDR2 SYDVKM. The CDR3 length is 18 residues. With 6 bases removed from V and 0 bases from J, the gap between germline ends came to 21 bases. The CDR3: CASRPSGDGAPSYNEQFF. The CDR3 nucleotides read TGTGCCAGCAGACCATCAGGGGATGGGGCCCCCTCCTACAATGAGCAGTTCTTC.

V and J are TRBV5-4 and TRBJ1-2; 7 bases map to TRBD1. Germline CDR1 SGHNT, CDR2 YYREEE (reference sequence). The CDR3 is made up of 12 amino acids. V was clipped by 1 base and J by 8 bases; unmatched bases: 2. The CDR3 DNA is TGTGCCAGCAGCTTGACAGGGGAGGGCTACACCTTC. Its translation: CASSLTGEGYTF. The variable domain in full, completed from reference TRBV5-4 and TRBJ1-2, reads ETGVTQSPTHLIKTRGQQVTLRCSSQSGHNTVSWYQQALGQGPQFIFQYYREEENGRGNFPPRFSGLQFPNYSSELNVNALELDDSALYLCASSLTGEGYTFGSGTRLTVV.

Here the CDR3 reads CASTIQGAIYTEAFF. The CDR3 nucleotides read TGTGCCAGCACAATACAGGGGGCCATTTACACTGAAGCTTTCTTT. The rearrangement uses TRBV5-4 and TRBJ1-1; 9 bases are shared with TRBD1. V lost 6 bases, J lost 3 bases, and 9 bases stayed unmatched. Germline V lookup: CDR1 SGHNT, CDR2 YYREEE (reference sequence). The CDR3 length is 15 residues.

CDR3 nucleotide sequence: TGTGCCAGCAGCCTCGCAGACCCGTGGGGGGGCGCTTATGGCTACACCTTC. It codes for CASSLADPWGGAYGYTF. This chain joins TRBV5-5 and TRBJ1-2; possibly TRBD1 for D (6 bases). The CDR3 spans 17 residues. V was shortened by 4 bases and J by 5 bases, with 24 bases between the two germline ends. The germline V gene has CDR1 SGHKS and CDR2 YYEKEE (reference sequence). Using reference TRBV5-5 and TRBJ1-2 for the parts outside the CDR3, the full variable domain is DAGVTQSPTHLIKTRGQQVTLRCSPISGHKSVSWYQQVLGQGPQFIFQYYEKEERGRGNFPDRFSARQFPNYSSELNVNALLLGDSALYLCASSLADPWGGAYGYTFGSGTRLTVV.

The CDR3 DNA is TGTGCCACCAACAGGGTTTCTGGGGCCAACGTCCTGACTTTC. This encodes CATNRVSGANVLTF. The chain carries TRBV28 and TRBJ2-6, with D perhaps TRBD1 (6 bases). Trimming removed 10 bases from V and 1 base from J, with 11 bases in between. This CDR3 contains 14 residues. From germline, CDR1 is MDHEN and CDR2 SYDVKM.